Only a few counts were recorded for the clone carrying this T cell receptor beta chain. Its antigen is undetermined. The assay that was used to sequence DNA from cultured CD4+ T cells was the Oncomine TCR Beta short-read assay. A single record per CDR3 protein comes from TCRdb applying MiXCR to the PCR reads. The sample consists of about 19,000 distinct CDR3 sequences, 60% to 70% of them appearing once. This entry is derived from a study of vaccination and CD4 T cells after COVID-19. Study summary: Nasal swab PCR showed SARS-CoV-2 in convalescent patients, about 9 with mild and one with severe disease. Stimulation of cells relied on overlapping spike peptides derived from SARS-CoV-2, HCoV-NL63, HCoV-OC43 and HCoV-229E.

Germline assignment: CDR1 LNHDA and CDR2 SQIVND (reference sequence). Trimming cost V 3 bases and J 6 bases, with 9 bases left between them. The CDR3 is 13 residues long. Stated treatment: roughly 10-day PBMC culture with coronavirus spike peptide pools or control peptides (ViraFEST assay). The receptor was isolated from a human donor who had recovered from COVID-19. This rearrangement joins TRBV19 to TRBJ1-5, with a tentative D call TRBD1 (5 bases). Sequenced material: CD4+ T cells from blood, cultured in vitro. DNA for the CDR3: TGTGCCAGTAGTATCAGGGAGGGTCAGCCCCAGCATTTT. It specifies CASSIREGQPQHF.